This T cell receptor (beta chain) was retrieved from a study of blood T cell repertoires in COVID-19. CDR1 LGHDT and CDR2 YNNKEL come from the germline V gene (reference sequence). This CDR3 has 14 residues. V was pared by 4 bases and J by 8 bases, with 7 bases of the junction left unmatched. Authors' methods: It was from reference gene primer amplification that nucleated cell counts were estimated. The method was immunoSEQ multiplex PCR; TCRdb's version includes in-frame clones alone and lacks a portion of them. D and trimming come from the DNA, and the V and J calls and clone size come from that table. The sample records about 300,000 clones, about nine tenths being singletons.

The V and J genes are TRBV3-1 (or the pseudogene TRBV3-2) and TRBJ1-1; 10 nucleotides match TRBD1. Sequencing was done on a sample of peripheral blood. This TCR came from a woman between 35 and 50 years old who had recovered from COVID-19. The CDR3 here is CASSPRTGGVEAFF. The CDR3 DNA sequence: TGTGCCAGCAGCCCCCGGACAGGGGGGGTAGAAGCTTTCTTT.